These 15 T cell receptor beta chains originate from one sample sequenced in a study of radiation and T cells in renal cell carcinoma. TCRdb keeps only in-frame clones here, not all; method: immunoSEQ multiplex PCR. The sample shows approximately 120,000 clones, roughly 80% of them seen only once. Time point noted: baseline pretreatment blood. Treatment meaning: 15 Gy SBRT to primary tumor, nephrectomy 4 weeks later. The sequences come from blood, collected from a patient whose treatment included radiotherapy and nephrectomy. Receptor source: a woman aged 55-70 years with renal cell carcinoma.

V is TRBV7-9 and J is TRBJ1-5; D ambiguous. CDR1 is SEHNR, CDR2 FQNEAQ, per germline (reference sequence). Trimming pared 4 bases from V and 7 bases from J, leaving 17 bases between. The CDR3 is made up of 15 amino acids. The CDR3 DNA reads as TGTGCCAGCAGCTCCGAACTGTCCCGCGGGCAGCCCCAGCATTTT. Translating gives CASSSELSRGQPQHF. Filled out from reference TRBV7-9 and TRBJ1-5, the complete variable domain reads DTGVSQNPRHKITKRGQNVTFRCDPISEHNRLYWYRQTLGQGPEFLTYFQNEAQLEKSRLLSDRFSAERPKGSFSTLEIQRTEQGDSAMYLCASSSELSRGQPQHFGDGTRLSIL.

V gene TRBV9 combines with J gene TRBJ2-4; the D gene is possibly TRBD2 (5 bases). The germline V gene has CDR1 SGDLS and CDR2 YYNGEE. This CDR3 has 16 amino acids. Deletions cut 3 bases from V and 6 bases from J, with 19 bases between. DNA of the CDR3: TGTGCCAGCAGCGCCGGACTGGGCCAAATCGGAAACATTCAGTACTTC. Encoded protein: CASSAGLGQIGNIQYF. Filled out from reference TRBV9 and TRBJ2-4, the complete variable domain reads DSGVTQTPKHLITATGQRVTLRCSPRSGDLSVYWYQQSLDQGLQFLIQYYNGEERAKGNILERFSAQQFPDLHSELNLSSLELGDSALYFCASSAGLGQIGNIQYFGAGTRLSVL.

The chain joins TRBV6-1 to TRBJ2-7, with D tentatively TRBD1 or TRBD2 (5 bases each). Germline lookup yields CDR1 MNHNS and CDR2 SASEGT. The CDR3 runs to 14 residues. The V end was cut by 2 bases, the J end by 6 bases, with 14 bases between. This chain's CDR3 is CASSEIVGRVEQYF. CDR3 DNA: TGTGCCAGCAGTGAAATCGTGGGGCGGGTCGAGCAGTACTTC.

V usage is TRBV5-1 and J usage is TRBJ2-1; D perhaps matches TRBD2 (6 bases). This CDR3 has 15 amino acids. CDR1 and CDR2 from the germline V gene are SGHRS and YFSETQ. Trimming removed 1 base at V and 5 bases at J, with 13 bases between. This chain's CDR3 is CASSLNPGLNNEQFF. DNA of the CDR3: TGCGCCAGCAGCTTGAATCCAGGACTAAACAATGAGCAGTTCTTC. Drawing the rest from reference TRBV5-1 and TRBJ2-1, the complete variable domain is KAGVTQTPRYLIKTRGQQVTLSCSPISGHRSVSWYQQTPGQGLQFLFEYFSETQRNKGNFPGRFSGRQFSNSRSEMNVSTLELGDSALYLCASSLNPGLNNEQFFGPGTRLTVL.

The chain is built from TRBV6-1 and TRBJ1-1; D not certain. CDR3 length: 15 amino acids. Germline CDR1 reads MNHNS; CDR2 reads SASEGT. Deletions cut 4 bases from V and 1 base from J, with 13 bases between. Here the CDR3 reads CASSADFRGNTEAFF. The CDR3 DNA is TGTGCCAGCAGTGCGGACTTTCGGGGGAACACTGAAGCTTTCTTT.

The chain recombines TRBV5-1 with TRBJ1-2; 9 bases map to TRBD1. Trimming took 4 bases from V and 4 from J; bases not matched to a gene: 8. Germline V gene data show CDR1 as SGHRS and CDR2 as YFSETQ. The CDR3 consists of 15 residues. The CDR3 sequence is CASSPDRGSTYGYTF. CDR3 bases: TGCGCCAGCAGCCCCGACAGGGGGAGCACCTATGGCTACACCTTC.

The chain combines TRBV30 with TRBJ1-2, with a weak D call TRBD1 (5 bases). The ends were cut back, 0 bases at V and 5 bases at J, with 22 bases in the middle. This CDR3 contains 17 residues. CDR1 is GTSNPN, CDR2 SVGIG, per germline (reference sequence). CDR3 sequence: CAWSVPWGEGKGYGYTF. DNA of the CDR3: TGTGCCTGGAGTGTACCGTGGGGCGAGGGAAAGGGGTATGGCTACACCTTC.

Note on this clone: At one end, the junction sequence differs from germline, possibly due to a read error. V gene TRBV6-5 combines with J gene TRBJ1-1; 7 bases are shared with TRBD1. The CDR3 consists of 10 residues. In germline, CDR1 is MNHEY, CDR2 SVGAGI. CDR3 sequence: CASSEEGTDF. CDR3 nucleotides: TGTGCCAGCAGTGAAGAGGGGACAGACTTT.

The V call is TRBV5-5, the J call TRBJ2-7, with unresolved D. The CDR3 spans 13 residues. Trimming removed 0 bases at V and 3 bases at J, with 7 bases between. Per germline, CDR1 SGHKS and CDR2 YYEKEE (reference sequence). CDR3 coding DNA: TGTGCCAGCAGCTTGGGTCTTTTCTACGAGCAGTACTTC. Protein: CASSLGLFYEQYF.

The genes are TRBV6-5 and TRBJ1-1, with a weak D call TRBD1 (5 bases). CDR3 length: 13 amino acids. Germline loops: CDR1 MNHEY, CDR2 SVGAGI. V was trimmed by 5 bases and J by 5 bases, leaving 12 bases between them. CDR3 bases: TGTGCCAGCAGTGGGGGGGGGAGGACTGAAGCTTTCTTT. Translated, it gives CASSGGGRTEAFF.

This chain connects TRBV10-3 to TRBJ1-1, with D hard to call. The CDR3 sequence is 13 residues long. Germline V gene sequence: CDR1 ENHRY, CDR2 SYGVKD. V was trimmed by 6 bases and J by 1 base, leaving 9 bases between them. CDR3 loop: CAIRMTENTEAFF. In DNA, the CDR3 is TGTGCCATCAGAATGACGGAGAACACTGAAGCTTTCTTT.

V gene TRBV15 combines with J gene TRBJ2-7; D is undetermined. The V and J ends lost 5 bases and 3 bases respectively, with 14 bases between them. The CDR3 length is 14 residues. Germline CDR1 reads LNHNV; CDR2 reads YYDKDF (reference sequence). CDR3 in DNA: TGTGCCACCAGCGACCCAGATGCCAACTACGAGCAGTACTTC. It specifies CATSDPDANYEQYF. Drawing the rest from reference TRBV15 and TRBJ2-7, the complete variable domain is DAMVIQNPRYQVTQFGKPVTLSCSQTLNHNVMYWYQQKSSQAPKLLFHYYDKDFNNEADTPDNFQSRRPNTSFCFLDIRSPGLGDTAMYLCATSDPDANYEQYFGPGTRLTVT.

A note on this clone: Distinct nucleotide sequences in the sample also encode this CDR3. The rearrangement uses TRBV7-2 and TRBJ2-7; the D is unclear. The CDR3 contains 13 residues. V was shortened by 1 base and J by 1 base, with 5 bases between the two germline ends. Per the germline V gene, CDR1 is SGHTA and CDR2 is FQGNSA. The CDR3 here is CASSLDSSYEQYF. The CDR3 coding sequence is TGTGCCAGCAGCTTAGATAGTTCCTACGAGCAGTACTTC.

With respect to this clone: One end of the junction varies from germline; a read error may be responsible. Here the CDR3 reads CASSLGTGVAGELFF. The DNA of the CDR3 is TGTGCTAGCAGCTTAGGAACAGGGGTGGCCGGGGAGCTGTTTTTT. The chain couples TRBV7-7 to TRBJ2-2, with 7 bases that match TRBD1. Germline assignment: CDR1 SSHAT and CDR2 FNYEAQ (reference sequence). This CDR3 spans 15 amino acids.

This chain uses TRBV9 with TRBJ1-6; D is possibly TRBD1 (6 bases). V was trimmed by 3 bases and J by 3 bases, leaving 25 bases between them. This CDR3 spans 20 amino acids. Germline CDR1 reads SGDLS; CDR2 reads YYNGEE. CDR3 DNA: TGTGCCAGCAGCGGCCGGCCGGGGGGGGCTACACTCTTCTATAATTCACCCCTCCACTTT. Amino acid sequence: CASSGRPGGATLFYNSPLHF.